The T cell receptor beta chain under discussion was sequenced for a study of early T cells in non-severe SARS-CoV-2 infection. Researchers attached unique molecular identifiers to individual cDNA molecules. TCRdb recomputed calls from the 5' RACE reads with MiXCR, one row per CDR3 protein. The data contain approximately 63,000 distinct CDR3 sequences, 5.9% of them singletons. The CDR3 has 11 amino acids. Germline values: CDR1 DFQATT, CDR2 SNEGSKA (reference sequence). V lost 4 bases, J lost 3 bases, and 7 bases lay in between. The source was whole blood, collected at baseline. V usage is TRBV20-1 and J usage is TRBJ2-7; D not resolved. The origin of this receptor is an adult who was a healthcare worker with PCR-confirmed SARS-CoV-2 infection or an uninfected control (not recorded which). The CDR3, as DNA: TGCAGTGCTACGTCCAACTACGAGCAGTACTTC. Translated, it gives CSATSNYEQYF.